Below are 12 T cell receptor beta chains sequenced from a single sample in a study of cytomegalovirus exposure and HLA in healthy donors. The PCR was carried out with 60 Vbeta primers and 13 Jbeta primers. Repertoires were generated with immunoSEQ multiplex PCR, while TCRdb's copy carries only in-frame clones and drops some. The table records 200,000 or so clones, roughly three quarters of them present only once. The sample was PBMCs. The receptor source for this set is a male donor in good health and CMV-seropositive.

The chain employs TRBV6-5 and TRBJ1-2; 11 positions agree with TRBD1. This CDR3 has 12 amino acids. The trim removed 4 bases at V and 11 bases at J, leaving 3 bases unmatched. Germline values: CDR1 MNHEY, CDR2 SVGAGI. CDR3: CASSWGQGVYTF. CDR3 nucleotide sequence: TGTGCCAGCAGTTGGGGACAGGGGGTATACACCTTC.

V and J are TRBV5-4 and TRBJ2-7; 8 nucleotides align to TRBD2. The CDR3 is made up of 15 amino acids. CDR1 is SGHNT and CDR2 is YYREEE in the germline V gene (reference sequence). With 1 base clipped from V and 3 bases from J, the junction kept 6 bases outside the gene matches. The CDR3 reads CASSLSGGDYYEQYF. The CDR3 coding sequence is TGTGCCAGCAGCTTGTCCGGGGGGGATTACTACGAGCAGTACTTC.

The chain is built from TRBV19 and TRBJ2-7; 8 bases line up with TRBD2. With 8 bases clipped from V and 0 bases from J, the junction kept 9 bases outside the gene matches. The V gene's germline CDR1 is LNHDA and CDR2 SQIVND (reference sequence). The CDR3 is 15 residues long. This CDR3 reads CASGTAGASSYEQYF. CDR3 sequence (DNA): TGTGCCAGTGGTACAGCGGGGGCCAGCTCCTACGAGCAGTACTTC.

This clone was picked up a small number of times. The chain recombines TRBV5-1 with TRBJ2-2; 11 positions agree with TRBD1. Looked up from germline, CDR1 is SGHRS and CDR2 is YFSETQ. This CDR3 is 16 amino acids long. Losses at the gene ends were 7 bases for V and 6 bases for J; bases not matched to a gene: 11. The CDR3 DNA sequence: TGCGCCAGCCAACCCATCGGACAGGGGGCGGCCGGGGAGCTGTTTTTT. It yields the protein CASQPIGQGAAGELFF.

Worth noting for this clone: This CDR3 is also generated by other DNA sequences in the sample. The chain has TRBV11-2 and TRBJ1-5; the D is unclear. CDR3 length equals 17 residues. Trimming pared 4 bases from V and 1 base from J, leaving 17 bases between. Germline CDR1 is SGHAT and CDR2 is FQNNGV. The CDR3 sequence is CASSSGLGSISNQPQHF. As DNA, the CDR3 is TGTGCCAGCAGCTCTGGCCTGGGCTCCATAAGCAATCAGCCCCAGCATTTT.

This clone was picked up one time. The gene calls are TRBV11-2 and TRBJ1-3; D is unresolved. Germline CDR1 SGHAT, CDR2 FQNNGV. Trimming pared 2 bases from V and 4 bases from J, leaving 9 bases between. This CDR3 is built from 14 residues. The CDR3 DNA is TGTGCCAGCAGCTTAACAGTACCCGGAAACACCATATATTTT. Translating it yields CASSLTVPGNTIYF.

The chain recombines TRBV19 with TRBJ2-7; 11 nucleotides line up with TRBD2. Trimming removed 7 bases from V and 7 bases from J; junction bases left unmatched: 6. This CDR3 has 13 residues. CDR1 and CDR2 (germline): LNHDA, SQIVND (reference sequence). The CDR3 sequence is CASTTSGSQEQYF. The DNA for the CDR3 is TGTGCCAGTACTACTAGCGGGAGTCAAGAGCAGTACTTC.

This clone was found a few times. V usage is TRBV28 and J usage is TRBJ2-7, with D perhaps matching TRBD2 (6 bases). The CDR3 length is 14 residues. The V gene's germline CDR1 is MDHEN and CDR2 SYDVKM. The V end was cut by 7 bases, the J end by 3 bases, with 16 bases between. The CDR3 loop reads CASTGANILYEQYF. The CDR3 DNA reads TGTGCCAGCACGGGAGCAAATATACTCTACGAGCAGTACTTC.

This chain uses TRBV7-8 with TRBJ1-4, with D possibly being TRBD1 (5 bases). The V end was cut by 5 bases, the J end by 4 bases, with 20 bases between. The germline CDR1 and CDR2 sequences are SGHVS and FQNEAQ. The CDR3 length is 17 residues. This chain's CDR3 is CASSLRSRGVINEKLFF. CDR3 DNA sequence: TGTGCCAGCAGCCTAAGATCTCGGGGGGTGATTAATGAAAAACTGTTTTTT.

The chain carries TRBV15 and TRBJ1-1; TRBD1 is a possible D gene (5 bases). The length of the CDR3 is 13 residues. Germline V gene lookup returns CDR1 LNHNV and CDR2 YYDKDF (reference sequence). V shed 5 bases and J shed 7 bases, with 14 bases lying between them. CDR3 sequence (DNA): TGTGCCACCAGCTCAAGTACGGGGGTTGAAGCTTTCTTT. Amino acids: CATSSSTGVEAFF.

The chain carries TRBV7-3 and TRBJ1-1; D unclear. Germline V gene data show CDR1 as SGHTA and CDR2 as FQGTGA. This CDR3 has 13 residues. Trimming removed 2 bases at V and 9 bases at J, with 13 bases between. CDR3 DNA: TGTGCCAGCAGCTTAGGCATGGGAGCGCAAGCTTTCTTT. It codes for CASSLGMGAQAFF. Filled out from reference TRBV7-3 and TRBJ1-1, the complete variable domain reads GAGVSQTPSNKVTEKGKYVELRCDPISGHTALYWYRQSLGQGPEFLIYFQGTGAADDSGLPNDRFFAVRPEGSVSTLKIQRTERGDSAVYLCASSLGMGAQAFFGQGTRLTVV.

The chain employs TRBV7-2 and TRBJ1-2, with D possibly being TRBD1 (6 bases). This CDR3 comprises 15 residues. Germline V gene lookup returns CDR1 SGHTA and CDR2 FQGNSA. The V end lost 5 bases, the J end lost 6 bases, and 19 bases lay between the germline ends. This CDR3 is CASSKNTGITDGYTF. The CDR3, as DNA: TGTGCCAGCAGCAAAAATACAGGGATTACCGATGGCTACACCTTC.